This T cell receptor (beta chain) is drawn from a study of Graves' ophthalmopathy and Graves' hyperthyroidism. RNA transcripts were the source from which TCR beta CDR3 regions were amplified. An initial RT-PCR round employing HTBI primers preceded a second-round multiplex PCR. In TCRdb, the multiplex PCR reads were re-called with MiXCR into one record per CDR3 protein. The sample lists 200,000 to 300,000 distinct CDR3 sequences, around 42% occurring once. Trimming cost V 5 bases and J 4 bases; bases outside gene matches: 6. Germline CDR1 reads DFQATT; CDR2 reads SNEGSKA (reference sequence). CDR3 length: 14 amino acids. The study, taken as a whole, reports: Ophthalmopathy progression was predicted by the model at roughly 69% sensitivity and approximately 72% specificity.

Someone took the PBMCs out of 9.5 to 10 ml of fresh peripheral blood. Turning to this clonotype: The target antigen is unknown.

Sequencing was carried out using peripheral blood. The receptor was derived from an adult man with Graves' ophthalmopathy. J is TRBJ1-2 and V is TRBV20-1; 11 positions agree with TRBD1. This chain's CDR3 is CSAARDRGGYGYTF. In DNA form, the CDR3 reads TGCAGTGCTGCCCGGGACAGGGGGGGCTATGGCTACACCTTC.